This TCR beta chain was recovered during a study of blood T cell repertoires in COVID-19 (dated by TCRdb to 2019 to 2021). About the full investigation: The collaborator samples originated in the United States, Italy and Spain and spanned the acute and convalescent phases of COVID-19. The material from the prospective study consisted of cDNA or gDNA derived from T cells, B-cell-depleted T cells, or PBMCs. Subjects who had been exposed to COVID-19, were actively infected with it, or had recovered from it provided the deeply sampled blood TCRbeta repertoires that made up the dataset. A freely available public database, intended as a resource for researchers studying the immune response to SARS-CoV-2, is where the repertoires were released. Samples were obtained from the ongoing ImmuneRACE study (first 160 participants) and from over 1,000 subjects provided by 6 global collaborators. Sample metadata almost always included a de-identified subject ID, COVID-19 status, age in years and sex. Where available, HLA class I and class II types were obtained from metadata supplied by the sample provider rather than from assay-based typing. Points the paper makes about the study in general: How much clinical and demographic metadata was included differed by source and by participant, and the metadata was provided uncurated.

For this chain, trimming is 2 bases at the V end and 5 bases at the J end, and the number of junction bases without a gene match is 2. Including the terminal cysteine and phenylalanine, the CDR3 comprises 13 residues. CDR3 DNA only is kept here, 39 bases in frame from base 1. Based on the germline V gene (reference sequence), the CDR1 and CDR2 sequences are GTSNPN and SVGIG. The collaborating institutions used their own protocols to collect whole blood in K2EDTA tubes. For TCRbeta analysis, collaborator samples were shipped as frozen whole blood, as isolated PBMCs, or as DNA extracted from either sample type. TCRbeta CDR3 regions were amplified from genomic DNA using the immunoSEQ Assay, a bias-controlled multiplex PCR. The original pipeline was this. The number of nucleated cells in each sample was estimated by amplification of reference gene primers within the assay. To quantify the absolute abundance of each unique TCRbeta CDR3 rearrangement, sequence reads were collapsed and filtered. For each sample, productive Simpson clonality was calculated by taking the square root of Simpson's diversity index across productive rearrangements. This immuneACCESS table, as held by TCRdb, lists in-frame sequences with V and J called but not all clones. Of the missing ones, under half trace to an unresolved V gene in checked studies; the others have no known cause. The DNA gave D and trimming, while V, J and clone size come from that table. The sample contains more than 140,000 clones, approximately 86% of them found a single time. More than 1.5% of the sample lies in the top ten.

A note on this clone: No antigen is known for it. One base away there is no much larger clone; base qualities are not given.

The sequence joins TRBV30 to TRBJ2-7, and 11 bases in between align with TRBD1. Source material: peripheral blood. The sequence derives from a woman aged 55 to 70 with acute or convalescent COVID-19. Here the CDR3 is given as CAWSPDRGHEQYF. The sequenced DNA: TGTGCCTGGAGTCCGGACAGGGGGCACGAGCAGTACTTC.